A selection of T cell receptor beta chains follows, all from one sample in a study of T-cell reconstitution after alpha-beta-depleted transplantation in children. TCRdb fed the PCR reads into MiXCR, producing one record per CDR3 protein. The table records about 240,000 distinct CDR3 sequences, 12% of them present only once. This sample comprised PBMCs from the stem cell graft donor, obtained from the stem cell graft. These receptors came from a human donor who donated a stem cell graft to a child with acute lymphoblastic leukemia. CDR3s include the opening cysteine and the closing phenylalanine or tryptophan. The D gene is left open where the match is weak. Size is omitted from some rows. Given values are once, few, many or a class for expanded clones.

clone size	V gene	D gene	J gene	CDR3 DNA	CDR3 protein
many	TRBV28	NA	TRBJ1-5	TGTGCCAGCAGTTCTCGGGGGAGGCCCCAGCATTTT	CASSSRGRPQHF
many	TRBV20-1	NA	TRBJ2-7	TGCAGTGCTACAGCTCCCTACGAGCAGTACTTC	CSATAPYEQYF
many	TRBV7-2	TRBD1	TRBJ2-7	TGTGCCAGCAGCTCCGGGACAGGAGCGAACGAGCAGTACTTC	CASSSGTGANEQYF
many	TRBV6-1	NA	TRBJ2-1	TGTGCCAGCAGTGAAGACCCAGCGGTCATCTCCTACAATGAGCAGTTCTTC	CASSEDPAVISYNEQFF
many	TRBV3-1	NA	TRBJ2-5	TGTGCCAGCAGCCAAACCGGAGGAGAGACCCAGTACTTC	CASSQTGGETQYF
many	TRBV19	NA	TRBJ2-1	TGTGCCAGTAGTATCCTTCCCCTAGGGTACAATGAGCAGTTCTTC	CASSILPLGYNEQFF
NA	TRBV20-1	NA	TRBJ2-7	TGCAGTGCCCAGCAGGGGACAACCTACGAGCAGTACTTC	CSAQQGTTYEQYF
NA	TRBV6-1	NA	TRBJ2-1	TGTGCCAGCAGTCCCTTACTCGTCACAGAGCAGTTCTTC	CASSPLLVTEQFF
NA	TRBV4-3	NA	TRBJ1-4	TGCGCCAGCAGCCAAGATCGAAGGACAGCGGGTGAAAAACTGTTTTTT	CASSQDRRTAGEKLFF
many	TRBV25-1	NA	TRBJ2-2	TGTGCCAGCAGTGAAAACGCCCTGGGACACCGTTTCGACGGGGAGCTGTTTTTT	CASSENALGHRFDGELFF
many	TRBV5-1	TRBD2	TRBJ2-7	TGCGCCAGCAGCTTGGTGGCTAGCGGATTCGAGCAGTACTTC	CASSLVASGFEQYF
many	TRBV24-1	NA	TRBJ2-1	TGTGCCACCAGTGACCCGGCGGCGGCCTCCTACAATGAGCAGTTCTTC	CATSDPAAASYNEQFF
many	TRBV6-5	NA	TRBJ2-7	TGTGCCAGCAGTTACTTAACTTTGGGGAGCCCCTACGAGCAGTACTTC	CASSYLTLGSPYEQYF
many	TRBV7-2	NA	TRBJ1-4	TGTGCCAGCAGCTTAGGGTTGGCAGGGGATGAAAAACTGTTTTTT	CASSLGLAGDEKLFF
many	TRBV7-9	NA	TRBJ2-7	TGTGCCAGCAAGGTGGAGGAGTACGAGCAGTACTTC	CASKVEEYEQYF
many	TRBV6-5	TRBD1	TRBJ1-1	TGTGCCAGCAGTACTGGACAGGGGCGAAACACTGAAGCTTTCTTT	CASSTGQGRNTEAFF